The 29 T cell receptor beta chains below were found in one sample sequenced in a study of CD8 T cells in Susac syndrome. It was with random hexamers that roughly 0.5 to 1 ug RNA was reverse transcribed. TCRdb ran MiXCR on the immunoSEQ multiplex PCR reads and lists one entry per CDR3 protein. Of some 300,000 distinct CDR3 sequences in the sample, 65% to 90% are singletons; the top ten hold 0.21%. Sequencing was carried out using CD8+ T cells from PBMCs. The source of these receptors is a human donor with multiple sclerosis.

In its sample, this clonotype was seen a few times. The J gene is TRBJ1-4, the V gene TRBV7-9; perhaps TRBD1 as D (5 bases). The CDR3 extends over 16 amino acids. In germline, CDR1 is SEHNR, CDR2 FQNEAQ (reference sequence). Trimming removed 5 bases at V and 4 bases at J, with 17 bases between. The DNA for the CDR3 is TGTGCCAGCAGCCCTCCTTTGGGGGGGATTAATGAAAAACTGTTTTTT. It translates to CASSPPLGGINEKLFF. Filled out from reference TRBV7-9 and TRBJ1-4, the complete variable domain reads DTGVSQNPRHKITKRGQNVTFRCDPISEHNRLYWYRQTLGQGPEFLTYFQNEAQLEKSRLLSDRFSAERPKGSFSTLEIQRTEQGDSAMYLCASSPPLGGINEKLFFGSGTQLSVL.

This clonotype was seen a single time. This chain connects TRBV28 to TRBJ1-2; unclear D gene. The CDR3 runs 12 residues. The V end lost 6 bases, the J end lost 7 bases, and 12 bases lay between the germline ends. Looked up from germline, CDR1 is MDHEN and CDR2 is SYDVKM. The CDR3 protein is CASRNIQAGYTF. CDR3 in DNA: TGTGCCAGCAGGAACATACAAGCTGGCTACACCTTC.

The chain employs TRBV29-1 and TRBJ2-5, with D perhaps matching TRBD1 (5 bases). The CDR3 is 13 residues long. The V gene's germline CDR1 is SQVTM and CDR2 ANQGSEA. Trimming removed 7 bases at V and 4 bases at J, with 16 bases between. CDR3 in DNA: TGCAGCGCCAGGGTGCCCCTGAGAGAGACCCAGTACTTC. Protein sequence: CSARVPLRETQYF.

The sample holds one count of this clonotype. Here the CDR3 reads CASSLWGTGRMNTEAFF. CDR3 bases: TGTGCCAGCAGTTTATGGGGTACGGGGCGGATGAACACTGAAGCTTTCTTT. The chain has TRBV28 and TRBJ1-1, with TRBD1 as a possible D gene (5 bases). The CDR3 runs 17 residues. Germline lookup yields CDR1 MDHEN and CDR2 SYDVKM. V dropped 0 bases and J dropped 0 bases, with 14 bases sitting between them.

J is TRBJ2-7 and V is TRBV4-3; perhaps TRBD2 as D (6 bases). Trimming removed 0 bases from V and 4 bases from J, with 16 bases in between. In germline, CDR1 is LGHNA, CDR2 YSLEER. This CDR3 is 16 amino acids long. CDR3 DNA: TGCGCCAGCAGCCAAGATGACGGCAGACGGGAGTACGAGCAGTACTTC. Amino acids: CASSQDDGRREYEQYF.

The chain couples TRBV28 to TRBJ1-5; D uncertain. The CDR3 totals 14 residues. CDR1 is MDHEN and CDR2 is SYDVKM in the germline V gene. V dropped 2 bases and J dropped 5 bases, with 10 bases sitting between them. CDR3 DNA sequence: TGTGCCAGCAGTTTACGAAACGGAGATCAGCCCCAGCATTTT. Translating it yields CASSLRNGDQPQHF.

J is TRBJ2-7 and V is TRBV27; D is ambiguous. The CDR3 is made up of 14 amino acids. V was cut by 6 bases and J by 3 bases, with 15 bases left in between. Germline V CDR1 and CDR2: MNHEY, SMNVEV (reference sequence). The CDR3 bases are TGTGCCAGCAGACCTGTGGGCCCCAACTACGAGCAGTACTTC. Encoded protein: CASRPVGPNYEQYF.

This CDR3 reads CASSLVGGSFEEQYF. In nucleotides, the CDR3 is TGTGCCAGCAGCTTAGTGGGGGGGAGTTTCGAGGAGCAGTACTTC. The chain is built from TRBV11-2 and TRBJ2-7, with 7 bases that match TRBD2. V shed 1 base and J 7 bases; nucleotides not matched to a gene: 10. The CDR3 has 15 amino acids. Per the germline V gene, CDR1 is SGHAT and CDR2 is FQNNGV.

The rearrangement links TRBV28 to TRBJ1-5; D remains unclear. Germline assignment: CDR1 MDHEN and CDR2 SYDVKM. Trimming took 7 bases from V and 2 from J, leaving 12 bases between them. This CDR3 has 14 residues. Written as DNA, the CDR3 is TGTGCCAGCAAGTTGAGGAGTGGCAATCAGCCCCAGCATTTT. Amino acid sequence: CASKLRSGNQPQHF.

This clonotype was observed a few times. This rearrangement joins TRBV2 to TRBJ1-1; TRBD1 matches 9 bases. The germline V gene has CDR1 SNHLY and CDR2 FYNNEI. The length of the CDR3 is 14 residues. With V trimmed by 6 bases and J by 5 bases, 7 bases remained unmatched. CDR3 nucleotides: TGTGCCAGCAGCTCCGGACAGGGGTGGACTGAAGCTTTCTTT. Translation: CASSSGQGWTEAFF.

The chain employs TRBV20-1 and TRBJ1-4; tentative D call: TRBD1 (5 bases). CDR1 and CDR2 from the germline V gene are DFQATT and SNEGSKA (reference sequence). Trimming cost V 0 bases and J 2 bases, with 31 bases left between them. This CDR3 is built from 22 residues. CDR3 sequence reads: CSARDLLGRRDSTDTTNEKLFF. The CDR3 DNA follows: TGCAGTGCTAGAGATCTATTAGGGCGGAGAGACAGTACTGACACGACTAATGAAAAACTGTTTTTT.

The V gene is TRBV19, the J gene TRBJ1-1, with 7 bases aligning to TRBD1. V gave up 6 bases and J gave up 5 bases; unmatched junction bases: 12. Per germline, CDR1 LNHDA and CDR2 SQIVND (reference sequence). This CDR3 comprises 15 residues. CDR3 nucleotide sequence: TGTGCCAGTAGAGTCGGGGCAGGGGGGCGAACTGAAGCTTTCTTT. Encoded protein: CASRVGAGGRTEAFF.

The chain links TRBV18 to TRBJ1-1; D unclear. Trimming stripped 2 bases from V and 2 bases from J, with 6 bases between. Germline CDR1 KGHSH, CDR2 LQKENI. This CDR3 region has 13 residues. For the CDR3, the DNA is TGTGCCAGCTCACCATCAGATAACACTGAAGCTTTCTTT. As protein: CASSPSDNTEAFF.

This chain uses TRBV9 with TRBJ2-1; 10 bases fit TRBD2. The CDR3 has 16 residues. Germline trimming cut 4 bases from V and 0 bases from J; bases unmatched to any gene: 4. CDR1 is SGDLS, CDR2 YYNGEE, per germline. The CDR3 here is CASSSRTSGSYNEQFF. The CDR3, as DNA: TGTGCCAGCAGCTCCCGGACTAGCGGCTCCTACAATGAGCAGTTCTTC.

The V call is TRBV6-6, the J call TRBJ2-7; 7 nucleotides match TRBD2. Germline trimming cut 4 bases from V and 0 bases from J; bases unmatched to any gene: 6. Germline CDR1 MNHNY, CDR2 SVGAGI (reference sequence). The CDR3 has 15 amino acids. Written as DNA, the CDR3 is TGTGCCAGCAGTTCGTTAGCGGGTTACTCCTACGAGCAGTACTTC. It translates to CASSSLAGYSYEQYF.

CDR3 loop: CSARALVQGHTEAFF. The CDR3 DNA reads TGCAGTGCTAGAGCCCTCGTACAGGGGCACACTGAAGCTTTCTTT. The rearrangement joins TRBV20-1 to TRBJ1-1; 7 bases are a match to TRBD1. CDR1 and CDR2 from the germline V gene are DFQATT and SNEGSKA (reference sequence). The CDR3 has 15 residues. V shed 1 base, J shed 3 bases, and the junction held 8 bases outside the gene matches.

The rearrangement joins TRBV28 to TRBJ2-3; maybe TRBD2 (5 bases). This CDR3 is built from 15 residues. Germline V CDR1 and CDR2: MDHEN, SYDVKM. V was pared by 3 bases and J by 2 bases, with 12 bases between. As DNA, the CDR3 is TGTGCCAGCAGTTTTGGGGTGCGGGCCACAGATACGCAGTATTTT. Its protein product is CASSFGVRATDTQYF. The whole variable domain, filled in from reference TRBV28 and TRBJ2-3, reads DVKVTQSSRYLVKRTGEKVFLECVQDMDHENMFWYRQDPGLGLRLIYFSYDVKMKEKGDIPEGYSVSREKKERFSLILESASTNQTSMYLCASSFGVRATDTQYFGPGTRLTVL.

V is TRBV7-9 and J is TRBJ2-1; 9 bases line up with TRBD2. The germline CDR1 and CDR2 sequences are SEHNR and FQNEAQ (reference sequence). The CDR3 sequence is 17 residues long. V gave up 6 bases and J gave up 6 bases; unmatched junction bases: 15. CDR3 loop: CASSSILTSGLPNEQFF. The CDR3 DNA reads TGTGCCAGCAGTTCAATACTGACTAGCGGCCTTCCCAATGAGCAGTTCTTC.

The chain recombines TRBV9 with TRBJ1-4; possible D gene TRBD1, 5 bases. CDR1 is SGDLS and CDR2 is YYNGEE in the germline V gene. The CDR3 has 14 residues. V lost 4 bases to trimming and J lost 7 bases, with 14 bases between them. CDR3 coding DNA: TGTGCCAGCAGCCCGGGACGCGTAGGTGAAAAACTGTTTTTT. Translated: CASSPGRVGEKLFF.

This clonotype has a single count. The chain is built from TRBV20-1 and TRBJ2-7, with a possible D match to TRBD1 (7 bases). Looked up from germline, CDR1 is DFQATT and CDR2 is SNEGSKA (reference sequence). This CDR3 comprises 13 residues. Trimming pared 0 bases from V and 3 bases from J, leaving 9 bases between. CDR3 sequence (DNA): TGCAGTGCTAGAGACCAGGGGGGCTACGAGCAGTACTTC. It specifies CSARDQGGYEQYF.

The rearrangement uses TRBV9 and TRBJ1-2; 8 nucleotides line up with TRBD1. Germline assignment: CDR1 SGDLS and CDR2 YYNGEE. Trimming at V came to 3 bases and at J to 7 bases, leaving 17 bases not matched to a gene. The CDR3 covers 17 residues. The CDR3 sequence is CASSGWTGNYRFFGYTF. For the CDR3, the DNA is TGTGCCAGCAGCGGATGGACAGGGAACTACAGGTTTTTTGGCTACACCTTC.

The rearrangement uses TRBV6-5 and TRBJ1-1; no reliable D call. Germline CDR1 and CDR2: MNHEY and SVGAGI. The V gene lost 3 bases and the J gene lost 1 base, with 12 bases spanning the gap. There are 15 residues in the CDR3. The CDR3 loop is CASSYSRRRNTEAFF. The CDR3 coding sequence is TGTGCCAGCAGTTATTCCCGTCGTCGGAACACTGAAGCTTTCTTT.

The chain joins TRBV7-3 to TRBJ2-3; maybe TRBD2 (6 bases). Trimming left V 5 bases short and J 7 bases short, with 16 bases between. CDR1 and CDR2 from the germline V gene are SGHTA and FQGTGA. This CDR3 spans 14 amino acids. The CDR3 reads CASSPSLLAHTQYF. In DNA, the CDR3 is TGTGCCAGCAGCCCCTCCTTACTAGCTCATACGCAGTATTTT.

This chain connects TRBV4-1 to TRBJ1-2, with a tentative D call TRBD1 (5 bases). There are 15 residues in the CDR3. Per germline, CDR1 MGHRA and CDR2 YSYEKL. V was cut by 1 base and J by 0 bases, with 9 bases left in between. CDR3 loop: CASSQGGGSNYGYTF. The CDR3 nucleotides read TGCGCCAGCAGCCAAGGGGGGGGTTCTAACTATGGCTACACCTTC.

The DNA of the CDR3 is TGTGCCAGCAGTGAAGTCGGCACGATGAACACTGAAGCTTTCTTT. Translating gives CASSEVGTMNTEAFF. This chain connects TRBV6-1 to TRBJ1-1; D is uncertain. The CDR3 loop spans 15 amino acids. Per germline, CDR1 MNHNS and CDR2 SASEGT. V lost 1 base and J lost 0, with 9 bases in between.

The CDR3 loop is CASSVFRGSSYGYTF. The CDR3 DNA reads TGTGCCAGCAGCGTTTTTCGGGGGAGCTCCTATGGCTACACCTTC. V gene TRBV9 combines with J gene TRBJ1-2; possibly TRBD1 for D (5 bases). The CDR3 sequence is 15 residues long. V shed 2 bases and J shed 4 bases, with 15 bases lying between them. CDR1 SGDLS and CDR2 YYNGEE come from the germline V gene. The full variable domain, in which reference TRBV9 and TRBJ1-2 provide the parts outside the CDR3, is DSGVTQTPKHLITATGQRVTLRCSPRSGDLSVYWYQQSLDQGLQFLIQYYNGEERAKGNILERFSAQQFPDLHSELNLSSLELGDSALYFCASSVFRGSSYGYTFGSGTRLTVV.

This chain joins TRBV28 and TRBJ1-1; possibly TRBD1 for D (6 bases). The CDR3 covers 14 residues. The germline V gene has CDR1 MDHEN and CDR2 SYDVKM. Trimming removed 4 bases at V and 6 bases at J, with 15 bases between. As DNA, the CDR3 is TGTGCCAGCAGTTCCACCGACAGGATGGCTGAAGCTTTCTTT. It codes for CASSSTDRMAEAFF. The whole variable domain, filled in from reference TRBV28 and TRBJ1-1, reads DVKVTQSSRYLVKRTGEKVFLECVQDMDHENMFWYRQDPGLGLRLIYFSYDVKMKEKGDIPEGYSVSREKKERFSLILESASTNQTSMYLCASSSTDRMAEAFFGQGTRLTVV.

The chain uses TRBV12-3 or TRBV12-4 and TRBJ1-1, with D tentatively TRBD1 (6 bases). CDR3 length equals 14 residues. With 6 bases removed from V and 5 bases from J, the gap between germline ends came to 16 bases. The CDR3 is CASRLGGRRTEAFF. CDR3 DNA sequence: TGTGCCAGCAGGCTAGGGGGAAGAAGGACTGAAGCTTTCTTT.

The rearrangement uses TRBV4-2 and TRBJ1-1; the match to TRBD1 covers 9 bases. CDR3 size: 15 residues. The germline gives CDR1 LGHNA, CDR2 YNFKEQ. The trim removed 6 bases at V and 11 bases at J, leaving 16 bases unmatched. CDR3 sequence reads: CASSSVRDRASVAFF. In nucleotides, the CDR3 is TGTGCCAGCAGTTCAGTCCGGGACAGGGCTTCTGTGGCTTTCTTT.